These 24 T cell receptor beta chains were sequenced from one sample in a study of blood T cells in healthy people across ages. For the second PCR, which ran for 7 to 11 cycles, a sample-barcoded 5' primer and a J-beta primer mix were used. TCRdb independently ran MiXCR on the 5' RACE reads; one entry per CDR3 protein. Found here are fewer than 800,000 distinct CDR3 sequences, roughly 50% of them singletons; the top ten hold 25% to 35%. The sample comprised blood. These receptors were obtained from a woman aged 55 to 70 in good health.

The rearrangement uses TRBV11-3 and TRBJ1-1; D not certain. CDR1 and CDR2 from the germline V gene are SGHNT and YENEEA. This CDR3 region has 14 residues. The V end was cut by 1 base, the J end by 0 bases, with 6 bases between. The CDR3 DNA is TGTGCCAGCAGCTTAGGGGAGCTGAACACTGAAGCTTTCTTT. The encoded protein is CASSLGELNTEAFF.

The gene calls are TRBV5-1 and TRBJ2-2, with unresolved D. The V gene's germline CDR1 is SGHRS and CDR2 YFSETQ. The length of the CDR3 is 15 residues. The V gene lost 4 bases and the J gene lost 4 bases, with 14 bases spanning the gap. The CDR3: CASSPAQLGTGELFF. CDR3 coding DNA: TGCGCCAGCAGCCCGGCCCAATTGGGCACCGGGGAGCTGTTTTTT.

The V gene is TRBV7-3, the J gene TRBJ2-2, with 8 bases fitting TRBD2. The CDR3 contains 16 residues. The germline V gene encodes CDR1 SGHTA and CDR2 FQGTGA. The J segment lost 5 bases and the V segment lost 5 bases, leaving 10 bases of the junction unmatched. The CDR3 nucleotides are TGTGCCAGCAGCAGCCCGGGGGGGGCGCTTACCGGGGAGCTGTTTTTT. This sequence encodes CASSSPGGALTGELFF. Together with reference TRBV7-3 and TRBJ2-2, the CDR3 gives the full variable domain: GAGVSQTPSNKVTEKGKYVELRCDPISGHTALYWYRQSLGQGPEFLIYFQGTGAADDSGLPNDRFFAVRPEGSVSTLKIQRTERGDSAVYLCASSSPGGALTGELFFGEGSRLTVL.

The chain carries TRBV15 and TRBJ1-6; D unresolved. Between the trimmed V and J ends, which lost 1 base and 7 bases, there was a span of 14 bases. From germline, CDR1 is LNHNV and CDR2 YYDKDF (reference sequence). The CDR3 sequence is 16 residues long. The CDR3 bases are TGTGCCACCAGCAGAGGCCGGGGTATTGAGAATTCACCCCTCCACTTT. Its translation is CATSRGRGIENSPLHF.

CDR3 sequence (DNA): TGTGCCATCACCAACCGGAGCTCCTACAATGAGCAGTTCTTC. Encoded protein: CAITNRSSYNEQFF. The V call is TRBV10-3, the J call TRBJ2-1; D gene unclear. The CDR3 loop spans 14 amino acids. The V gene's germline CDR1 is ENHRY and CDR2 SYGVKD. V shed 7 bases and J shed 0 bases, with 10 bases lying between them.

This rearrangement joins TRBV10-3 to TRBJ2-1; 13 nucleotides line up with TRBD2. The DNA end is more similar to TRBJ2-7, so the J call may be wrong. Per germline, CDR1 ENHRY and CDR2 SYGVKD. This CDR3 has 16 residues. CDR3 amino acids: CAIRGTSGNRFNEQYF. The DNA for the CDR3 is TGTGCCATCAGGGGGACTAGCGGGAACCGGTTCAATGAGCAGTACTTC.

The chain uses TRBV24-1 and TRBJ1-2, with 7 bases lining up with TRBD1. The trim removed 4 bases at V and 8 bases at J, leaving 6 bases unmatched. Germline V gene sequence: CDR1 KGHDR, CDR2 SFDVKD. CDR3 length: 13 residues. The CDR3 DNA follows: TGTGCCACCAGTGACTATCCGGACAGGGGCTACACCTTC. This encodes CATSDYPDRGYTF.

This clonotype occurred many times. This chain links TRBV12-3 or TRBV12-4 with TRBJ2-7; D remains ambiguous. Trimming cost V 6 bases and J 1 base, with 4 bases left between them. The CDR3 extends over 11 amino acids. In DNA form, the CDR3 reads TGTGCCAGCAGCACTTCCTACGAGCAGTACTTC. Translation gives CASSTSYEQYF.

The chain couples TRBV4-3 to TRBJ2-1; TRBD2 might be the D (6 bases). Germline V gene data show CDR1 as LGHNA and CDR2 as YSLEER. The CDR3 runs 16 residues. The ends were cut back, 0 bases at V and 1 base at J, with 10 bases in the middle. The DNA for the CDR3 is TGCGCCAGCAGCCAAGATCTACGGGAGTCCTACAATGAGCAGTTCTTC. Amino acids: CASSQDLRESYNEQFF.

The chain combines TRBV25-1 with TRBJ2-7; D gene uncertain. CDR1 and CDR2 (germline): MGHDK, SYGVNS. Trimming left V 6 bases short and J 5 bases short, with 11 bases between. The CDR3 has 12 residues. The CDR3 loop is CASRGPRDEQYF. CDR3 in DNA: TGTGCCAGCAGGGGCCCCCGTGACGAGCAGTACTTC.

This clonotype was detected only a few times. The V and J genes are TRBV18 and TRBJ2-3; TRBD1 matches 12 bases. V lost 3 bases and J lost 4; bases outside the gene matches: 2. The germline V gene has CDR1 KGHSH and CDR2 LQKENI. The CDR3 consists of 15 residues. CDR3 coding DNA: TGTGCCAGCTCACCTGGGACAGGGGGCGCAGATACGCAGTATTTT. This translates into CASSPGTGGADTQYF.

In this sample, this clonotype turned up a few times. V gene TRBV4-2 combines with J gene TRBJ2-4, with D unresolved. Germline values: CDR1 LGHNA, CDR2 YNFKEQ. Trimming shortened V by 1 base and J by 4 bases, and 11 bases separated the two germline ends. The CDR3 is 15 residues long. CDR3 protein: CASSQGADTKNIQYF. The CDR3 bases are TGTGCCAGCAGCCAAGGGGCTGATACTAAAAACATTCAGTACTTC.

This clonotype came up once. The rearrangement joins TRBV7-2 to TRBJ2-1; TRBD2 might be the D (6 bases). The V and J ends lost 5 bases and 5 bases respectively, with 13 bases between them. Germline CDR1 reads SGHTA; CDR2 reads FQGNSA. The CDR3 has 14 residues. The CDR3: CASSRSGLDNEQFF. CDR3 DNA: TGTGCCAGCAGCCGCAGCGGGTTAGACAATGAGCAGTTCTTC.

A word on this clonotype: A junction boundary mismatches the germline segment, possibly from a read error. The chain uses TRBV24-1 and TRBJ2-5; 8 bases fit TRBD1. The germline V gene has CDR1 KGHDR and CDR2 SFDVKD. The CDR3 has 14 amino acids. The CDR3 here is CVTSDRTGKETQYF. The CDR3, as DNA: TGTGTCACCAGTGACCGGACAGGGAAAGAGACCCAGTACTTC.

J is TRBJ2-4 and V is TRBV6-1; TRBD1 or TRBD2 may be the D gene (5 bases each). The germline V and J ends were trimmed by 6 bases and 9 bases, with 18 bases remaining between them. Germline assignment: CDR1 MNHNS and CDR2 SASEGT. The CDR3 has 14 amino acids. The CDR3 reads CASSNEGLDGIQYF. Here the CDR3 DNA reads TGTGCCAGCAGCAACGAGGGGTTAGACGGCATTCAGTACTTC.

This rearrangement joins TRBV30 to TRBJ1-2; TRBD1 agrees at 7 bases. Trimming took 8 bases from V and 2 from J; bases not matched to a gene: 5. Germline-derived CDR1 and CDR2 are GTSNPN and SVGIG (reference sequence). The CDR3 is 12 amino acids. The DNA for the CDR3 is TGTGCCACATCACAGGGGAACTATGGCTACACCTTC. Its translation is CATSQGNYGYTF.

V is TRBV9 and J is TRBJ1-1; D is unresolved. The CDR3 extends over 15 amino acids. Trimming stripped 3 bases from V and 0 bases from J, with 12 bases between. Germline V gives CDR1 SGDLS, CDR2 YYNGEE. CDR3 region: CASSAPTGLNTEAFF. The CDR3 nucleotides are TGTGCCAGCAGCGCGCCGACGGGCTTGAACACTGAAGCTTTCTTT.

The V gene is TRBV7-2, the J gene TRBJ1-2, with D hard to call. CDR3 length: 15 amino acids. V was cut by 2 bases and J by 2 bases, with 12 bases left in between. CDR1 and CDR2 from the germline V gene are SGHTA and FQGNSA. CDR3 sequence reads: CASSLRRQFNYGYTF. The CDR3 nucleotides are TGTGCCAGCAGCTTACGACGGCAGTTCAACTATGGCTACACCTTC. The whole variable domain, filled in from reference TRBV7-2 and TRBJ1-2, reads GAGVSQSPSNKVTEKGKDVELRCDPISGHTALYWYRQSLGQGLEFLIYFQGNSAPDKSGLPSDRFSAERTGGSVSTLTIQRTQQEDSAVYLCASSLRRQFNYGYTFGSGTRLTVV.

This clonotype was seen just once. The V and J genes are TRBV20-1 and TRBJ2-3, with a weak D call TRBD2 (6 bases). V shed 0 bases and J shed 2 bases, with 12 bases lying between them. The CDR3 covers 15 residues. The germline CDR1 and CDR2 sequences are DFQATT and SNEGSKA (reference sequence). CDR3: CSARDPGDSTDTQYF. In DNA form, the CDR3 reads TGCAGTGCTAGAGACCCCGGGGACTCCACAGATACGCAGTATTTT.

The rearrangement uses TRBV7-9 and TRBJ2-7; TRBD2 is a possible D gene (5 bases). V lost 1 base, J lost 7 bases, and 11 bases lay in between. Per the germline V gene, CDR1 is SEHNR and CDR2 is FQNEAQ (reference sequence). The CDR3 sequence is 13 residues long. The CDR3 sequence: CASSLVGPGEQYF. CDR3 in DNA: TGTGCCAGCAGCTTAGTAGGACCGGGGGAGCAGTACTTC.

The V gene is TRBV20-1, the J gene TRBJ2-7; no clear D gene. The CDR3 is 12 amino acids. The germline V gene encodes CDR1 DFQATT and CDR2 SNEGSKA (reference sequence). The V gene lost 3 bases and the J gene lost 3 bases, with 9 bases spanning the gap. The CDR3 here is CSARRRNYEQYF. The CDR3 region has the DNA TGCAGTGCTAGGCGCAGGAACTACGAGCAGTACTTC.

Notes on this clonotype: Compared with germline, one end of the junction differs, possibly owing to a read error. The V gene is TRBV20-1, the J gene TRBJ1-2, with D perhaps matching TRBD1 (6 bases). The CDR3 is 13 residues long. Per the germline V gene, CDR1 is DFQATT and CDR2 is SNEGSKA (reference sequence). The CDR3 region has the DNA TGCAGTGCTAGGGCGGGACAAAACTATGGCTGCACCTTC. Translating it yields CSARAGQNYGCTF.

The rearrangement uses TRBV4-2 and TRBJ2-3; D unresolved. The CDR3 is 15 residues long. Germline V lookup: CDR1 LGHNA, CDR2 YNFKEQ. V lost 2 bases to trimming and J lost 0 bases, with 9 bases between them. The CDR3 loop reads CASSQYTTSTDTQYF. The CDR3 bases are TGTGCCAGCAGCCAATACACGACTAGCACAGATACGCAGTATTTT.

The chain recombines TRBV20-1 with TRBJ2-5; D is uncertain. The CDR3 has 15 amino acids. Per the germline V gene, CDR1 is DFQATT and CDR2 is SNEGSKA (reference sequence). Deletions cut 0 bases from V and 1 base from J, with 12 bases between. CDR3 residues: CSARDGPHPQETQYF. The CDR3 nucleotides are TGCAGTGCTAGAGACGGGCCCCATCCCCAAGAGACCCAGTACTTC.